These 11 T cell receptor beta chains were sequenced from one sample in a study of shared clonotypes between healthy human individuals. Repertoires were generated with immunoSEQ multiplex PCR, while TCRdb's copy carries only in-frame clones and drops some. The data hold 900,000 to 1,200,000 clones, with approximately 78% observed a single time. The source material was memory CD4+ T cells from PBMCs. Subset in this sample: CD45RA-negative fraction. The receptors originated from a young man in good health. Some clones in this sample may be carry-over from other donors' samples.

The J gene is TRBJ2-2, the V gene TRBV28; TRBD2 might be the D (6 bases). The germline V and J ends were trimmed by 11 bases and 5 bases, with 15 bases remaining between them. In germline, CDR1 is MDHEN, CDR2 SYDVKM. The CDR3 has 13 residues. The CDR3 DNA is TGTGCCGGCCGGCAGGGAGGAACCGGGGAGCTGTTTTTT. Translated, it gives CAGRQGGTGELFF. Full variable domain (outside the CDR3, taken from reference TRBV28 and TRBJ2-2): DVKVTQSSRYLVKRTGEKVFLECVQDMDHENMFWYRQDPGLGLRLIYFSYDVKMKEKGDIPEGYSVSREKKERFSLILESASTNQTSMYLCAGRQGGTGELFFGEGSRLTVL.

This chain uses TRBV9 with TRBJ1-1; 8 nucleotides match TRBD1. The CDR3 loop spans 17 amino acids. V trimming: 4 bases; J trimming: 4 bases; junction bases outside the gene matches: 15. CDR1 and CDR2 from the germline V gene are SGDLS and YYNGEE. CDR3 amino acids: CASSLPPTGGMGTEAFF. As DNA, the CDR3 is TGTGCCAGCAGCCTACCCCCCACAGGGGGAATGGGCACTGAAGCTTTCTTT.

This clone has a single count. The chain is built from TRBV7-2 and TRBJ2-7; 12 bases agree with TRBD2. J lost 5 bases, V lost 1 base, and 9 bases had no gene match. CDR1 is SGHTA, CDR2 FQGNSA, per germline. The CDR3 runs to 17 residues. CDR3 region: CASSLGRLAGARNEQYF. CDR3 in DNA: TGTGCCAGCAGCTTAGGTAGACTAGCGGGAGCTAGGAACGAGCAGTACTTC.

The CDR3 DNA sequence: TGTGCCAGCAGCGCCCGACTAGCGTCGGGAGGGTACACCGGGGAGCTGTTTTTT. This encodes CASSARLASGGYTGELFF. The chain joins TRBV9 to TRBJ2-2, with 8 bases that match TRBD2. This CDR3 spans 18 amino acids. Germline V gene lookup returns CDR1 SGDLS and CDR2 YYNGEE. V dropped 3 bases and J dropped 3; count of bases not matched to a gene: 13.

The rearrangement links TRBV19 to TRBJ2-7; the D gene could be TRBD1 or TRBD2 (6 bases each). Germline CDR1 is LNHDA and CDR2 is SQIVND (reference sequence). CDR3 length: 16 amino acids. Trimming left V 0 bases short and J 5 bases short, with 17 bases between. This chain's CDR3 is CASSIDPVGGRNEQYF. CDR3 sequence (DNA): TGTGCCAGTAGTATAGACCCGGTGGGGGGCCGGAACGAGCAGTACTTC.

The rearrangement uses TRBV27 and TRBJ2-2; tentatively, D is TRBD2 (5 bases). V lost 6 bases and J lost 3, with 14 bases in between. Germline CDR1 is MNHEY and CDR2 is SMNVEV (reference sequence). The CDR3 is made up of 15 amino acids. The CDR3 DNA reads TGTGCCAGCAGCTCTGTCGGGGTTTACACCGGGGAGCTGTTTTTT. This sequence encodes CASSSVGVYTGELFF.

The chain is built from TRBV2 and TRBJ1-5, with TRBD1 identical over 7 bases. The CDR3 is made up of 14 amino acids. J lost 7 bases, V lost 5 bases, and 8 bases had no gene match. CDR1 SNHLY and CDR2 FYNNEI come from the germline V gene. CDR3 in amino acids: CASSRTGEKQPQHF. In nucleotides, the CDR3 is TGTGCCAGCAGTAGAACAGGGGAAAAACAGCCCCAGCATTTT.

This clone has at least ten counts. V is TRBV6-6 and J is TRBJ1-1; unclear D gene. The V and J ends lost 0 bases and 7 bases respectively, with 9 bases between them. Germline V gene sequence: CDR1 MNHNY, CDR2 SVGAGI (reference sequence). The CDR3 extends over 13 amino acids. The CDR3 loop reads CASSYSFRFEAFF. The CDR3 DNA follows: TGTGCCAGCAGTTACTCGTTCAGATTTGAAGCTTTCTTT.

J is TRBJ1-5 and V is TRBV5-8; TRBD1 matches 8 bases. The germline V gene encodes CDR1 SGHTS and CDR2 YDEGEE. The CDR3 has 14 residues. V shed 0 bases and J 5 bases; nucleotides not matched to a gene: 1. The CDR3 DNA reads TGTGCCAGCAGCTTGGCAGGGGGCGATCAGCCCCAGCATTTT. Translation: CASSLAGGDQPQHF.

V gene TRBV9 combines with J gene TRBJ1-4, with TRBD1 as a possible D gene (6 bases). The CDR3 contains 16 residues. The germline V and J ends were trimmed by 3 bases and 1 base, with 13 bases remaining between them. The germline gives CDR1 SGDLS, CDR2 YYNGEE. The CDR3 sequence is CASSGGAPGTNEKLFF. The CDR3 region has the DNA TGTGCCAGCAGCGGGGGGGCGCCGGGAACTAATGAAAAACTGTTTTTT.

The CDR3 DNA sequence: TGTGCCTGGAGGACAGGACTAGCGGCCCAAGAGACCCAGTACTTC. Translation: CAWRTGLAAQETQYF. This sequence joins TRBV30 and TRBJ2-5; TRBD2 matches at 10 bases. The V gene's germline CDR1 is GTSNPN and CDR2 SVGIG (reference sequence). CDR3 size: 15 residues. With V trimmed by 3 bases and J by 1 base, 5 bases remained unmatched.